These T cell receptor beta chains were read from a single sample in a study of shared clonotypes between healthy human individuals. Profiling relied on immunoSEQ multiplex PCR, and the TCRdb table lists in-frame clones only, not all of them. The profile shows over 400,000 clones, roughly 95% of them singletons. Source material: naive CD4+ T cells sorted from blood. The receptors shown here come from a young woman in good health. Each CDR3 is given with its conserved first and last residue. D genes are given only for firm matches. The size field is filled for only some rows; it gives once, few, many or a size class.

-	TRBV28	TRBJ1-1	-	TGTGCCAGCAGTCCCCATGACAGGCCCCGTGAAGCTTTCTTT	CASSPHDRPREAFF
-	TRBV5-1	TRBJ2-5	TRBD2	TGCGCCAGCAGTCGTAGAGCGGGAGGGCCTTCGGAGACCCAGTACTTC	CASSRRAGGPSETQYF
-	TRBV19	TRBJ2-7	TRBD2	TGTGCCAGTAGTATCAGGGGACTAGCGGGAGCTGAGCAGTACTTC	CASSIRGLAGAEQYF
once	TRBV5-1	TRBJ1-2	TRBD1	TGCGCCAGCAGCTTGGGATCGGGACAGGGAGTTCCCTATGGCTACACCTTC	CASSLGSGQGVPYGYTF
-	TRBV19	TRBJ1-4	TRBD1	TGTGCCAGTAGTGGCACAGGGGCGGGCGAAAAACTGTTTTTT	CASSGTGAGEKLFF
-	TRBV28	TRBJ2-4	-	TGTGCCAGCAGCCCACAGGGATATGGCATTCAGTACTTC	CASSPQGYGIQYF
-	TRBV7-2	TRBJ2-7	-	TGTGCCAGCAGCTTAGCGTTGAGCGAGCAGTACTTC	CASSLALSEQYF
-	TRBV5-1	TRBJ2-7	-	TGCGCCAGCAGCTTGGATGGTCGGGCCTTCTCCTACGAGCAGTACTTC	CASSLDGRAFSYEQYF
-	TRBV11-3	TRBJ1-3	-	TGTGCCAGCAGCTTAGGCGGGGAAAACACCATATATTTT	CASSLGGENTIYF
-	TRBV11-3	TRBJ2-1	-	TGTGCCAGCAGCTTGCCCAAGGGGACGGGAGCGATGGAGGAGCAGTTCTTC	CASSLPKGTGAMEEQFF
-	TRBV2	TRBJ2-1	-	TGTGCCAGCAGTGAGCGAGGACCCGATATTGGGGGCAATGAGCAGTTCTTC	CASSERGPDIGGNEQFF
-	TRBV5-4	TRBJ1-2	TRBD1	TGTGCCAGCAGACGGACAGGATCTAACTATGGCTACACCTTC	CASRRTGSNYGYTF
-	TRBV6-1	TRBJ1-5	-	TGTGCCAGCAGTGATGGGGGCCAGTTCTATCAGCCCCAGCATTTT	CASSDGGQFYQPQHF
-	TRBV9	TRBJ1-3	-	TGTGCCAGCAGCGCCTCCCAGGAGACCGGAAACACCATATATTTT	CASSASQETGNTIYF
once	TRBV5-1	TRBJ2-7	-	TGCGCCAGCAGCTCCCATTACGAGCAGTACTTC	CASSSHYEQYF
-	TRBV29-1	TRBJ1-1	-	TGCAGCGTGGGGTGGAGATTGACAGAGGAAGCTTTCTTT	CSVGWRLTEEAFF
-	TRBV5-1	TRBJ2-3	TRBD2	TGCGCCAGCAGCCTTGGGACTAGCGGAATCACAGATACGCAGTATTTT	CASSLGTSGITDTQYF
once	TRBV29-1	TRBJ2-7	TRBD1	TGCAGCGTCGGTGGGGACAGGGGTGTTGTGCAGTACTTC	CSVGGDRGVVQYF
-	TRBV7-9	TRBJ2-2	-	TGTGCCAGCAGCTTCCTGGCAGGAGGCCGCGGGGAGCTGTTTTTT	CASSFLAGGRGELFF
-	TRBV19	TRBJ1-2	-	TGTGCCAGTAGTATGCGGGACAACTATGGCTACACCTTC	CASSMRDNYGYTF
-	TRBV4-2	TRBJ1-2	-	TGTGCCAGCAGCCAAGATATAGGGATTACCTATGGCTACACCTTC	CASSQDIGITYGYTF
-	TRBV19	TRBJ2-7	-	TGTGCCAGTAGTCCCGACCGCTACGAGCAGTACTTC	CASSPDRYEQYF
-	TRBV5-1	TRBJ2-5	TRBD1	TGCGCCAGCAGCTCGCGGACAGGATCCAACCAAGAGACCCAGTACTTC	CASSSRTGSNQETQYF
-	TRBV4-1	TRBJ2-5	-	TGCGCCAGCAGCCAAGACCCCCGGCAAGAGACCCAGTACTTC	CASSQDPRQETQYF
once	TRBV7-9	TRBJ1-1	-	TGTGCCAGCAGCTTACAGGGTCAGGTAAACACTGAAGCTTTCTTT	CASSLQGQVNTEAFF
-	TRBV5-4	TRBJ1-2	TRBD1	TGTGCCAGCAGCTTTGGGACAGCTAACTATGGCTACACCTTC	CASSFGTANYGYTF
-	TRBV5-1	TRBJ1-4	-	TGCGCCAGCAGGGGGGGACTTGCAACTAATGAAAAACTGTTTTTT	CASRGGLATNEKLFF
-	TRBV6-6	TRBJ2-1	TRBD2	TGTGCCAGCACTAATAGCGGGAGAGGCTCCTACAATGAGCAGTTCTTC	CASTNSGRGSYNEQFF
-	TRBV5-1	TRBJ2-1	-	TGCGCCAGCAGCTTAATGTCCTACAATGAGCAGTTCTTC	CASSLMSYNEQFF
-	TRBV2	TRBJ1-5	-	TGTGCCAGCAGTGCGGGCTGGGATCAGCCCCAGCATTTT	CASSAGWDQPQHF
-	TRBV2	TRBJ2-2	TRBD2	TGTGCCAGCAGGAGAGCGACTAGCGGGTCATATACCGGGGAGCTGTTTTTT	CASRRATSGSYTGELFF
few	TRBV19	TRBJ1-5	-	TGTGCCAGTAGTCGTGCCGACGGGAATCAGCCCCAGCATTTT	CASSRADGNQPQHF
-	TRBV5-4	TRBJ2-7	TRBD1	TGTGCCAGCAGCTTGGCAGGGGGCTCCTACGAGCAGTACTTC	CASSLAGGSYEQYF
-	TRBV27	TRBJ2-1	TRBD1	TGTGCCAGCAGAGAACAGGGGGTCTATGAGCAGTTCTTC	CASREQGVYEQFF
-	TRBV27	TRBJ2-7	-	TGTGCCAGCAGCCTGTTGAGCGGGTTCGAGCAGTACTTC	CASSLLSGFEQYF
-	TRBV28	TRBJ1-2	TRBD1	TGTGCCAGCAATCTGGGCGGCCGGGACAGGGTTCGGGGGAACTTC	CASNLGGRDRVRGNF
-	TRBV19	TRBJ2-3	-	TGTGCCAGTAGTATAGCGGCAGGGATAGATACGCAGTATTTT	CASSIAAGIDTQYF
-	TRBV15	TRBJ1-2	-	TGTGCCACCAGCAGGACCTTTTCAGAGAACTATGGCTACACCTTC	CATSRTFSENYGYTF
once	TRBV18	TRBJ2-3	TRBD1	TGTGCCAGCTCAACAAACATACAGGGGGCCACAGATACGCAGTATTTT	CASSTNIQGATDTQYF
-	TRBV5-1	TRBJ2-5	-	TGCGCCAGCAGCTTGGCGGAGGGGAGCCAAGAGACCCAGTACTTC	CASSLAEGSQETQYF
-	TRBV9	TRBJ1-3	-	TGTGCCAGCAGCGTAGCTGAACAGGGAAACACCATATATTTT	CASSVAEQGNTIYF
-	TRBV10-3	TRBJ2-5	-	TGTGCCATCAGTGAGTCCCCTGGTAGCGGGACCCAGTACTTC	CAISESPGSGTQYF
-	TRBV6-1	TRBJ2-7	-	TGTGCCACCCGGGGGAGTTTCTACGAGCAGTACTTC	CATRGSFYEQYF
-	TRBV29-1	TRBJ2-1	-	TGCAGCGTCGGAGGGGATGAGCAGTTCTTC	CSVGGDEQFF
-	TRBV25-1	TRBJ2-3	-	TGTGCCAGCAGTAAAGGGGGGGCAGATACGCAGTATTTT	CASSKGGADTQYF
-	TRBV6-5	TRBJ1-5	-	TGTGCCAGCTGCAGGAGCCGCAATAGCAATCAGCCCCAGCATTTT	CASCRSRNSNQPQHF
-	TRBV10-3	TRBJ2-3	-	TGTGCCATCAGTGAGCTAGCCGCCGGTGGGGATACGCAGTATTTT	CAISELAAGGDTQYF
-	TRBV9	TRBJ1-5	TRBD1	TGTGCCAGCAGCGTCACAGGGGATAGCAATCAGCCCCAGCATTTT	CASSVTGDSNQPQHF
-	TRBV27	TRBJ2-7	TRBD2	TGTGCCAGCAGTTTTCTGACTAGCGGAACCTACGAGCAGTACTTC	CASSFLTSGTYEQYF
-	TRBV11-3	TRBJ2-2	-	TGTGCCAGCAGCCTCGACCGTTCCACCGGGGAGCTGTTTTTT	CASSLDRSTGELFF
-	TRBV19	TRBJ1-5	-	TGTGCCAGCTCGACAGATAGCAATCAGCCCCAGCATTTT	CASSTDSNQPQHF
-	TRBV5-5	TRBJ2-1	-	TGTGCCAGCAGCTTAGGCTGGCGGGCAAGCTCCTACAATGAGCAGTTCTTC	CASSLGWRASSYNEQFF
-	TRBV27	TRBJ1-4	-	TGTGCCAGCAGTTTACGCCAGGGGTGGGAAAAACTGTTTTTT	CASSLRQGWEKLFF
-	TRBV27	TRBJ2-6	TRBD2	TGTGCCAGCAGTCGCTGGGGGGGGTCTGGGGCCAACGTCCTGACTTTC	CASSRWGGSGANVLTF
once	TRBV23-1	TRBJ2-7	TRBD1	TGCGCCAGCAGACTAACCGGGACAGCCGCCTACGAGCAGTACTTC	CASRLTGTAAYEQYF
-	TRBV10-3	TRBJ2-1	-	TGTGCCATCAGTGAGTCAGGCCCCACCTACAATGAGCAGTTCTTC	CAISESGPTYNEQFF
-	TRBV6-5	TRBJ2-2	TRBD1	TGTGCCAGCAGCCGACAGGGCCGCACCGGGGAGCTGTTTTTT	CASSRQGRTGELFF
once	TRBV27	TRBJ1-1	-	TGTGCCAGCAGTCCGCGCCGGGGGGCGGACACTGAAGCTTTCTTT	CASSPRRGADTEAFF